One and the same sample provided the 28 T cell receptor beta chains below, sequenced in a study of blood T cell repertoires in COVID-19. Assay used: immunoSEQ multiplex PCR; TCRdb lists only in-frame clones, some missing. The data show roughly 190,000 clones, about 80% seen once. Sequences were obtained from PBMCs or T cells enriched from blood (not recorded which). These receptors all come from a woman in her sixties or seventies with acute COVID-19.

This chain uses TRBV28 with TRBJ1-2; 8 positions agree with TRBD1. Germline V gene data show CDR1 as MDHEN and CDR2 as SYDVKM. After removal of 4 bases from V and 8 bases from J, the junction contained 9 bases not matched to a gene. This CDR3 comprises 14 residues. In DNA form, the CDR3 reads TGTGCCAGCAGTTGGGACAGGATGGGCGTGGGCTACACCTTC. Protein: CASSWDRMGVGYTF.

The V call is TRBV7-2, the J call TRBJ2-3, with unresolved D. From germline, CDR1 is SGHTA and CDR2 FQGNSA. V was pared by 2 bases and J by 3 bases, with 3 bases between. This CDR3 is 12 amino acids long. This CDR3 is CASSLITDTQYF. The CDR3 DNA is TGTGCCAGCAGCTTAATAACAGATACGCAGTATTTT.

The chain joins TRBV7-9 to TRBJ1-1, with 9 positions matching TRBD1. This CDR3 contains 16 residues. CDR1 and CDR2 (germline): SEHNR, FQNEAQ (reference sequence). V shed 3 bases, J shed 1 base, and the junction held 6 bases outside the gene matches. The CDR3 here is CASSFPRTGANTEAFF. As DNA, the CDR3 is TGTGCCAGCAGCTTTCCAAGGACAGGGGCGAACACTGAAGCTTTCTTT.

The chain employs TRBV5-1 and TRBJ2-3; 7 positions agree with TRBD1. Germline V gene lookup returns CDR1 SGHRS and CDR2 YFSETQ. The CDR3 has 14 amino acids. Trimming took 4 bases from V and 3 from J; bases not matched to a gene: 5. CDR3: CASSGRQGTDTQYF. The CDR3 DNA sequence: TGCGCCAGCAGCGGAAGACAGGGAACAGATACGCAGTATTTT.

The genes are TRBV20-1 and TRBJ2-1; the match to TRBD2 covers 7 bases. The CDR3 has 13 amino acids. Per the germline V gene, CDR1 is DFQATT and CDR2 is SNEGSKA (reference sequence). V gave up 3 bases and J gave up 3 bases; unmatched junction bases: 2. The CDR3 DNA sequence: TGCAGTGCTAGTGCGGGAGACTACAATGAGCAGTTCTTC. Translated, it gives CSASAGDYNEQFF.

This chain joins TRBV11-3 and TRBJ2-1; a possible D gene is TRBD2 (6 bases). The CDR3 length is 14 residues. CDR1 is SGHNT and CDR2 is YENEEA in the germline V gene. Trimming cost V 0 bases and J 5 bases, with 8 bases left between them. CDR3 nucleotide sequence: TGTGCCAGCAGCTTAGATTGGGGGGACAATGAGCAGTTCTTC. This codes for CASSLDWGDNEQFF.

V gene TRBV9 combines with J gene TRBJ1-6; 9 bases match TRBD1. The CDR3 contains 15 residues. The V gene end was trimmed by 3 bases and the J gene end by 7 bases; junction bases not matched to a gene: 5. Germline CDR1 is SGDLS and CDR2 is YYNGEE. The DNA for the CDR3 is TGTGCCAGCAGCGAAACAGGGGGCCTGAATTCACCCCTCCACTTT. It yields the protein CASSETGGLNSPLHF.

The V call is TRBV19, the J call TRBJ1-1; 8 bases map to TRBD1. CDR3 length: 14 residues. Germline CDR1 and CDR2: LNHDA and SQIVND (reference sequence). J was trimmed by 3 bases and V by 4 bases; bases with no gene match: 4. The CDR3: CASSTGQADTEAFF. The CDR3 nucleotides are TGTGCCAGTAGTACGGGACAGGCAGACACTGAAGCTTTCTTT.

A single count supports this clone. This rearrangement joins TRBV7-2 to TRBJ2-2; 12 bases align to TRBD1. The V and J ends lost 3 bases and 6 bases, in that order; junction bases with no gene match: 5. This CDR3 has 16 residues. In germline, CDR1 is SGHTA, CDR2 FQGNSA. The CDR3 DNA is TGTGCCAGCAGCTTTATGGGACAGGGGGCGCCCGGGGAGCTGTTTTTT. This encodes CASSFMGQGAPGELFF. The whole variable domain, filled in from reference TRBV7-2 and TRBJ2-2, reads GAGVSQSPSNKVTEKGKDVELRCDPISGHTALYWYRQSLGQGLEFLIYFQGNSAPDKSGLPSDRFSAERTGGSVSTLTIQRTQQEDSAVYLCASSFMGQGAPGELFFGEGSRLTVL.

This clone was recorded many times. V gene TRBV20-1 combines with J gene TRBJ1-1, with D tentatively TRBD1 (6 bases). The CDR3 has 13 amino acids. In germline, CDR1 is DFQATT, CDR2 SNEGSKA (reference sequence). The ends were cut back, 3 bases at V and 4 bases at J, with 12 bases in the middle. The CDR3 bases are TGCAGTGCTAGTATACAGGGTGGCACTGAAGCTTTCTTT. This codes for CSASIQGGTEAFF.

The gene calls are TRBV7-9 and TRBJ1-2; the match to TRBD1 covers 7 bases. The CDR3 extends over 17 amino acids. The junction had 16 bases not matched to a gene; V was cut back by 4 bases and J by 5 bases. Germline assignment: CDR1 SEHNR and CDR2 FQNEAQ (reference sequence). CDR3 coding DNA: TGTGCCAGCAGCTCCTGGGGGCAGCAGGGGGAGTTATATGGCTACACCTTC. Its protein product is CASSSWGQQGELYGYTF.

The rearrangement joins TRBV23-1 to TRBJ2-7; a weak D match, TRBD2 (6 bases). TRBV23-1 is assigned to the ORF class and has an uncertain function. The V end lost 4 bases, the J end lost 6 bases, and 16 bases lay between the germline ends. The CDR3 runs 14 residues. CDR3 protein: CASSRTEGWSEQYF. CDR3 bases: TGCGCCAGCAGTCGAACGGAGGGTTGGAGCGAGCAGTACTTC.

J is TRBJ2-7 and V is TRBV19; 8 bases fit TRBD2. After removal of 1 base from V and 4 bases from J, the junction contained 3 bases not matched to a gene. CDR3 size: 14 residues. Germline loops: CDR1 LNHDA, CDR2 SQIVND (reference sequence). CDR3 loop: CASSIAGGGYEQYF. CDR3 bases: TGTGCCAGTAGTATAGCGGGAGGGGGGTACGAGCAGTACTTC.

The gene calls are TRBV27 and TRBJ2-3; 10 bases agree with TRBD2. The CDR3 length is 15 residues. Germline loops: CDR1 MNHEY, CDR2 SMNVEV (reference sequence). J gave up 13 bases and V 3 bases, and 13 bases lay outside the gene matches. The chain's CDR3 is CASSFARPTSGKKYF. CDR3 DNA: TGTGCCAGCAGTTTCGCCCGCCCCACTAGCGGGAAAAAGTATTTT.

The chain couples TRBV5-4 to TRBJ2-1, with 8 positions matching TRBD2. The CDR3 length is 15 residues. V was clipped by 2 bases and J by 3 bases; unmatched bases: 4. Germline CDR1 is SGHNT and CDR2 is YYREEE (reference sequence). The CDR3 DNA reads TGTGCCAGCAGCTTTCCGGGGGGGAGCTACAATGAGCAGTTCTTC. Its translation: CASSFPGGSYNEQFF. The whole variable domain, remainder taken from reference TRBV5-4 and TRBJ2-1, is ETGVTQSPTHLIKTRGQQVTLRCSSQSGHNTVSWYQQALGQGPQFIFQYYREEENGRGNFPPRFSGLQFPNYSSELNVNALELDDSALYLCASSFPGGSYNEQFFGPGTRLTVL.

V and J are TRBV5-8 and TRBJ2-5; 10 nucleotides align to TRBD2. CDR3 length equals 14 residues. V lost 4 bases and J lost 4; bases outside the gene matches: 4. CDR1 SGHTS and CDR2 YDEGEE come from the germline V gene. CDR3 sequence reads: CASSPGLALETQYF. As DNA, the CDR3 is TGTGCCAGCAGCCCGGGACTAGCGCTAGAGACCCAGTACTTC.

The CDR3 sequence is CASSLGGRRTEAFF. CDR3 in DNA: TGTGCCAGCAGCTTAGGTGGCAGGCGCACTGAAGCTTTCTTT. This chain links TRBV7-2 with TRBJ1-1; unclear D gene. Trimming left V 1 base short and J 4 bases short, with 10 bases between. Per germline, CDR1 SGHTA and CDR2 FQGNSA. This CDR3 contains 14 residues.

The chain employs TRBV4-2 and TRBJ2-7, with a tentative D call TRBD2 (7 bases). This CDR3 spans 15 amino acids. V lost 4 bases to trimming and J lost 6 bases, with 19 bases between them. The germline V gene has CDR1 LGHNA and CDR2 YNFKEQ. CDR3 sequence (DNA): TGTGCCAGCAGCCCGCTGGGAGGGGGGGACGGCGAGCAGTACTTC. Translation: CASSPLGGGDGEQYF.

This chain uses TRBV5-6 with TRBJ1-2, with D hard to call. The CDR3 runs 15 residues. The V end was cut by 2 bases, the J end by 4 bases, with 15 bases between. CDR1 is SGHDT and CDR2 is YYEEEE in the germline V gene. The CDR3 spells CASSLVAGAIYGYTF. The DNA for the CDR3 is TGTGCCAGCAGCTTAGTGGCGGGCGCTATCTATGGCTACACCTTC. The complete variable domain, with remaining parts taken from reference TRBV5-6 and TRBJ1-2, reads DAGVTQSPTHLIKTRGQQVTLRCSPKSGHDTVSWYQQALGQGPQFIFQYYEEEERQRGNFPDRFSGHQFPNYSSELNVNALLLGDSALYLCASSLVAGAIYGYTFGSGTRLTVV.

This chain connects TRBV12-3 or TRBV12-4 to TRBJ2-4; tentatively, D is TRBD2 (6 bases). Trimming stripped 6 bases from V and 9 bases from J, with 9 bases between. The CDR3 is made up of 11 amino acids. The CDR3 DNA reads TGTGCCAGCAGAATCGGGGGCATTCAGTACTTC. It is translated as CASRIGGIQYF.

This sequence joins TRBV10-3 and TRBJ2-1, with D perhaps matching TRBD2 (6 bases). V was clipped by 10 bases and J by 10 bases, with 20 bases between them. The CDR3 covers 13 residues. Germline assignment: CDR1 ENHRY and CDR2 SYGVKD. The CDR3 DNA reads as TGTGCCACCCGCGGGAATCGGGACGGGGAGCAGTTCTTC. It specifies CATRGNRDGEQFF.

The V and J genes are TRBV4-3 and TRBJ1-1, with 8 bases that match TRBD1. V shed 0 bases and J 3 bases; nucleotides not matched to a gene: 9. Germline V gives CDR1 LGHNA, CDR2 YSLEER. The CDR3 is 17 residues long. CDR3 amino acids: CASSQDPPGGWDTEAFF. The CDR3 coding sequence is TGCGCCAGCAGCCAAGACCCTCCAGGGGGCTGGGACACTGAAGCTTTCTTT.

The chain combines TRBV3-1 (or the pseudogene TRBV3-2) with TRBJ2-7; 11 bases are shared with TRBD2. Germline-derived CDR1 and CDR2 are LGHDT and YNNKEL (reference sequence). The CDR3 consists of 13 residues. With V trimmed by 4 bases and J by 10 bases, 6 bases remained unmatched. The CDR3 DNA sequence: TGTGCCAGCAGCCTCGGTAGACTAGCGGGACAGTACTTC. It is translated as CASSLGRLAGQYF.

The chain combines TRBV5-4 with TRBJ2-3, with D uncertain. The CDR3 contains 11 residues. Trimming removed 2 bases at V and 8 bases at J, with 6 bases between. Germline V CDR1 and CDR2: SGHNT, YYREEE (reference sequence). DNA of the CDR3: TGTGCCAGCAGCTTCAGAGGTACGCAGTATTTT. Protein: CASSFRGTQYF.

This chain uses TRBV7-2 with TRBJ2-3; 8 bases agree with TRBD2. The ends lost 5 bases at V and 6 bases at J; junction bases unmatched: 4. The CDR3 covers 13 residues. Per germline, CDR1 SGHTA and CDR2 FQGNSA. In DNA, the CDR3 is TGTGCCAGCAGCGTTAGGACTAGCGATACGCAGTATTTT. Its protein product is CASSVRTSDTQYF.

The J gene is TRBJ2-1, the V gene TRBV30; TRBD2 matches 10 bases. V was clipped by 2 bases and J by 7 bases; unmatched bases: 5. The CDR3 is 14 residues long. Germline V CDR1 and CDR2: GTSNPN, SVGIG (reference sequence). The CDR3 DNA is TGTGCCTGGAGTCGGGATAGCGGGGGGAATGAGCAGTTCTTC. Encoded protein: CAWSRDSGGNEQFF.

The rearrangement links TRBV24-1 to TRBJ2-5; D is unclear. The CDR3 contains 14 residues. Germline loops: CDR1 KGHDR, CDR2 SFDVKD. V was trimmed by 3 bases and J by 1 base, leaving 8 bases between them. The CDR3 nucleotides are TGTGCCACCAGTGATGTAGCCCTCCAAGAGACCCAGTACTTC. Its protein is CATSDVALQETQYF.

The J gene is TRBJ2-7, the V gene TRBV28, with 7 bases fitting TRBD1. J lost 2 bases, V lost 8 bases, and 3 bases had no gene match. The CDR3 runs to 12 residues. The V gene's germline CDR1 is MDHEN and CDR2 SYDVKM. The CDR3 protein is CASGDSTYEQYV. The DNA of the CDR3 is TGTGCCAGCGGGGACAGTACCTACGAGCAGTACGTC.